The T cell receptor (beta chain) under discussion was sequenced for a study of PD-L1 blockade in urothelial cancer. With V trimmed by 3 bases and J by 7 bases, 11 bases remained unmatched. CDR3 size: 16 residues. Germline-derived CDR1 and CDR2 are LNHDA and SQIVND (reference sequence). Generated by immunoSEQ multiplex PCR, the TCRdb table keeps only in-frame clones and is missing some. In the table there are more than 50,000 clones, approximately 80% of which are singletons. The sequence came from a man aged 70-80 years with urothelial cancer. V gene TRBV19 combines with J gene TRBJ2-1; 8 bases are shared with TRBD2. The sample here was PBMCs, taken around atezolizumab (anti-PD-L1) treatment. DNA of the CDR3: TGTGCCAGTAGTATTCGGGGTAGCGGGACCTTAAATGAGCAGTTCTTC. It yields the protein CASSIRGSGTLNEQFF.